This T cell receptor beta chain was found in a study of blood T cell repertoires in COVID-19. With 4 bases clipped from V and 2 bases from J, the junction kept 3 bases outside the gene matches. The CDR3 contains 17 residues. The germline V gene has CDR1 LGHDT and CDR2 YNNKEL (reference sequence). Assay used: immunoSEQ multiplex PCR; TCRdb lists only in-frame clones, some missing. This sample has about 130,000 clones; less than 90% occur once, and the top ten carry 18%. Input material: PBMCs or T cells enriched from blood (not recorded which). The V gene is TRBV3-1 (or the pseudogene TRBV3-2), the J gene TRBJ2-2; 14 positions match TRBD2. This clonotype was obtained from a man aged 25 to 40 who had recovered from COVID-19. CDR3 region: CASSPGLAGVNTGELFF. CDR3 DNA sequence: TGTGCCAGCAGCCCGGGACTAGCGGGAGTTAACACCGGGGAGCTGTTTTTT.